One and the same sample provided the 25 T cell receptor beta chains below, sequenced in a study of human T cells and chemical hapten exposure (dated by TCRdb to about 2021). This sample's time point label indicates: patch test 1, 2 weeks after DPC sensitization. Sample treatment or condition, as interpreted from the label and publication: therapeutic diphenylcyclopropenone sensitization with weekly scalp DPC. To prepare the library, RACE was applied. The sequencer was a NextSeq 500. TCRdb itself trimmed the public reads at Q25 with fastp, ran MiXCR and retained productive beta chains. Each entry is one CDR3 protein sequence, shown with its most common DNA and genes. The sample includes approximately 71,000 distinct CDR3 sequences, with around 9.5% observed a single time. In total, the top ten clones hold 3.3% of the sample. The sequences come from whole blood, collected in connection with sensitization to the hapten diphenylcyclopropenone (DPC). Receptor source: a woman aged 40-49 years with alopecia areata. Some clones in this sample may be carry-over from other donors' samples.

This clonotype was counted a few times. This chain connects TRBV29-1 to TRBJ2-3; D is unresolved. Germline V gene lookup returns CDR1 SQVTM and CDR2 ANQGSEA. The ends were cut back, 2 bases at V and 2 bases at J, with 8 bases in the middle. CDR3 length: 13 residues. The chain's CDR3 is CSVEHQDTDTQYF. The CDR3 bases are TGCAGCGTTGAACACCAGGACACAGATACGCAGTATTTT.

This chain uses TRBV5-1 with TRBJ2-5; maybe TRBD1 (5 bases). Germline V gene sequence: CDR1 SGHRS, CDR2 YFSETQ. The CDR3 is made up of 14 amino acids. V shed 4 bases and J shed 3 bases, with 13 bases lying between them. The CDR3 nucleotides are TGCGCCAGCAGCCATCAAGGGGCCGAAGAGACCCAGTACTTC. It translates to CASSHQGAEETQYF.

The rearrangement uses TRBV9 and TRBJ2-5; TRBD2 is a possible D gene (5 bases). The CDR3 runs 14 residues. V dropped 2 bases and J dropped 4 bases, with 12 bases sitting between them. Germline V gene sequence: CDR1 SGDLS, CDR2 YYNGEE. In nucleotides, the CDR3 is TGTGCCAGCAGCGTTTCCGGGAAGAGAGAGACCCAGTACTTC. The encoded protein is CASSVSGKRETQYF.

In this sample, this clonotype turned up many times. The V and J genes are TRBV20-1 and TRBJ2-7, with TRBD1 matching 8 bases. V was clipped by 4 bases and J by 4 bases; unmatched bases: 9. Per germline, CDR1 DFQATT and CDR2 SNEGSKA (reference sequence). This CDR3 has 14 amino acids. CDR3: CSAIPGTGDYEQYF. In DNA, the CDR3 is TGCAGTGCTATTCCCGGGACAGGAGATTACGAGCAGTACTTC.

This clonotype was counted many times. The genes are TRBV7-2 and TRBJ2-7, with TRBD1 matching over 7 bases. The CDR3 covers 15 residues. With V trimmed by 1 base and J by 1 base, 4 bases remained unmatched. Germline-derived CDR1 and CDR2 are SGHTA and FQGNSA. The CDR3 sequence is CASSLVGTDSYEQYF. The DNA of the CDR3 is TGTGCCAGCAGCTTAGTTGGGACAGATTCCTACGAGCAGTACTTC.

This clonotype was observed at least ten times. V and J are TRBV7-6 and TRBJ2-3; 9 positions agree with TRBD2. Germline trimming cut 5 bases from V and 0 bases from J; bases unmatched to any gene: 3. This CDR3 has 15 residues. Germline V gene lookup returns CDR1 SGHVS and CDR2 FNYEAQ. CDR3: CASSTGLASTDTQYF. The CDR3 DNA sequence: TGTGCCAGCAGCACGGGACTAGCAAGCACAGATACGCAGTATTTT. The complete variable domain, with remaining parts taken from reference TRBV7-6 and TRBJ2-3, reads GAGVSQSPRYKVTKRGQDVALRCDPISGHVSLYWYRQALGQGPEFLTYFNYEAQQDKSGLPNDRFSAERPEGSISTLTIQRTEQRDSAMYRCASSTGLASTDTQYFGPGTRLTVL.

This clonotype was counted a few times. The chain joins TRBV7-9 to TRBJ2-1; D remains ambiguous. The CDR3 loop spans 11 amino acids. In germline, CDR1 is SEHNR, CDR2 FQNEAQ (reference sequence). Trimming stripped 5 bases from V and 6 bases from J, with 5 bases between. DNA of the CDR3: TGTGCCAGCAGCCCCCCCAATGAGCAGTTCTTC. Amino acid sequence: CASSPPNEQFF.

In regard to this clonotype: Just one base apart from a much larger clone, this may be a read error. The chain has TRBV18 and TRBJ1-6; D remains ambiguous. The CDR3 runs 16 residues. Germline V gene lookup returns CDR1 KGHSH and CDR2 LQKENI. CDR3 residues: CASSLRTGSYNPPLHF. CDR3 nucleotide sequence: TGTGCCAGCTCACTACGGACCGGGAGCTATAATCCACCCCTCCACTTT. Full variable domain (rest looked up from reference TRBV18 and TRBJ1-6): NAGVMQNPRHLVRRRGQEARLRCSPMKGHSHVYWYRQLPEEGLKFMVYLQKENIIDESGMPKERFSAEFPKEGPSILRIQQVVRGDSAAYFCASSLRTGSYNPPLHFGNGTRLTVT.

This clonotype was seen only a few times. V and J are TRBV12-5 and TRBJ2-7; no definite D call. Germline values: CDR1 LGHNT, CDR2 FRNRAP. The length of the CDR3 is 12 residues. V lost 1 base to trimming and J lost 3 bases, with 4 bases between them. CDR3 protein: CASGLDFYEQYF. Written as DNA, the CDR3 is TGTGCTAGTGGTTTGGACTTCTACGAGCAGTACTTC. The full variable domain, rest sourced from reference TRBV12-5 and TRBJ2-7, is DARVTQTPRHKVTEMGQEVTMRCQPILGHNTVFWYRQTMMQGLELLAYFRNRAPLDDSGMPKDRFSAEMPDATLATLKIQPSEPRDSAVYFCASGLDFYEQYFGPGTRLTVT.

This clonotype showed up many times. This chain joins TRBV5-4 and TRBJ1-2; 8 bases are shared with TRBD1. Germline V lookup: CDR1 SGHNT, CDR2 YYREEE (reference sequence). CDR3 size: 14 residues. V shed 1 base, J shed 5 bases, and the junction held 4 bases outside the gene matches. CDR3 coding DNA: TGTGCCAGCAGCTTGCAGGGGGCAAGATATGGCTACACCTTC. Translated, it gives CASSLQGARYGYTF.

This clonotype was seen only a few times. The chain is built from TRBV6-2 or TRBV6-3 and TRBJ1-2; D is unresolved. CDR3 length equals 14 residues. CDR1 is MNHEY, CDR2 SVGEGT, per germline. V gave up 2 bases and J gave up 5 bases, with 12 bases separating them. The CDR3 DNA reads as TGTGCCAGCAGTTACAAGGCCACCGGATATGGCTACACCTTC. Its protein product is CASSYKATGYGYTF.

This clonotype was observed a few times. The chain employs TRBV28 and TRBJ2-7; 8 bases align to TRBD1. The CDR3 sequence is 14 residues long. The V and J ends lost 4 bases and 4 bases, in that order; junction bases with no gene match: 6. Germline loops: CDR1 MDHEN, CDR2 SYDVKM. In nucleotides, the CDR3 is TGTGCCAGCAGTTCAGGGGGCTCGTTTTACGAGCAGTACTTC. Its protein is CASSSGGSFYEQYF.

Ten or more counts support this clonotype. The chain recombines TRBV4-2 with TRBJ2-6; D remains ambiguous. This CDR3 spans 15 amino acids. The V and J ends lost 3 bases and 0 bases respectively, with 6 bases between them. CDR1 LGHNA and CDR2 YNFKEQ come from the germline V gene. The CDR3 sequence is CASSHPGSGANVLTF. In DNA, the CDR3 is TGTGCCAGCAGCCATCCAGGCTCTGGGGCCAACGTCCTGACTTTC.

This clonotype was picked up a small number of times. The chain uses TRBV10-3 and TRBJ2-2, with 9 bases that match TRBD1. From germline, CDR1 is ENHRY and CDR2 SYGVKD. The CDR3 runs 15 residues. V trimming: 7 bases; J trimming: 1 base; junction bases outside the gene matches: 4. CDR3 sequence reads: CAITPTGGNTGELFF. CDR3 nucleotides: TGTGCCATCACCCCGACAGGGGGGAACACCGGGGAGCTGTTTTTT.

This clonotype was picked up many times. The chain carries TRBV20-1 and TRBJ2-1, with D possibly being TRBD1 or TRBD2 (5 bases each). Germline loops: CDR1 DFQATT, CDR2 SNEGSKA (reference sequence). With 1 base removed from V and 8 bases from J, the gap between germline ends came to 18 bases. CDR3 length equals 15 residues. CDR3 sequence reads: CSARAPGTPLDEQFF. The CDR3 region has the DNA TGCAGTGCTAGAGCTCCCGGGACCCCACTAGATGAGCAGTTCTTC.

In this sample, this clonotype turned up a few times. The V call is TRBV2, the J call TRBJ2-5; TRBD2 matches 9 bases. V shed 7 bases and J 5 bases; nucleotides not matched to a gene: 8. Germline assignment: CDR1 SNHLY and CDR2 FYNNEI. CDR3 length equals 14 residues. The CDR3 reads CASNRLAELETQYF. The CDR3 nucleotides read TGTGCCAGCAACCGACTAGCGGAGTTGGAGACCCAGTACTTC. The entire variable domain, with the rest obtained from reference TRBV2 and TRBJ2-5, is as follows: EPEVTQTPSHQVTQMGQEVILRCVPISNHLYFYWYRQILGQKVEFLVSFYNNEISEKSEIFDDQFSVERPDGSNFTLKIRSTKLEDSAMYFCASNRLAELETQYFGPGTRLLVL.

This clonotype was detected a few times. The chain joins TRBV10-1 to TRBJ2-7, with D uncertain. CDR1 is WNHNN, CDR2 SYGVQD, per germline (reference sequence). Deletions cut 3 bases from V and 3 bases from J, with 9 bases between. The CDR3 sequence is 13 residues long. The CDR3 nucleotides read TGCGCCAGCAGTGACACCGGAAACTACGAGCAGTACTTC. As protein: CASSDTGNYEQYF.

This clonotype turned up a few times. The chain employs TRBV9 and TRBJ2-7; a weak D match, TRBD2 (5 bases). The V gene lost 4 bases and the J gene lost 4 bases, with 18 bases spanning the gap. Germline lookup yields CDR1 SGDLS and CDR2 YYNGEE. CDR3 length equals 15 residues. The CDR3 sequence is CASSLSPGLSYEQYF. For the CDR3, the DNA is TGTGCCAGCAGCCTATCTCCGGGGTTATCTTACGAGCAGTACTTC.

The gene calls are TRBV9 and TRBJ2-5; maybe TRBD2 (6 bases). The CDR3 contains 15 residues. Germline CDR1 is SGDLS and CDR2 is YYNGEE. Trimming removed 3 bases at V and 5 bases at J, with 17 bases between. As DNA, the CDR3 is TGTGCCAGCAGCGAGGGAGGCCGGGGCTCCGAGACCCAGTACTTC. Translation gives CASSEGGRGSETQYF.

This clonotype showed up many times. V and J are TRBV30 and TRBJ2-1; 11 bases align to TRBD2. V gave up 2 bases and J gave up 11 bases; unmatched junction bases: 20. Germline V gene lookup returns CDR1 GTSNPN and CDR2 SVGIG (reference sequence). The length of the CDR3 is 18 residues. CDR3 amino acids: CAWSSELAGAVFTEQQFF. CDR3 nucleotide sequence: TGTGCCTGGAGTTCAGAACTAGCGGGGGCCGTCTTTACCGAGCAGCAGTTCTTC.

This clonotype was picked up many times. CDR3 residues: CASGLGIYNEQFF. DNA for the CDR3: TGTGCCAGCGGACTAGGGATCTACAATGAGCAGTTCTTC. V is TRBV5-4 and J is TRBJ2-1; 7 nucleotides line up with TRBD2. V trimming: 7 bases; J trimming: 3 bases; junction bases outside the gene matches: 4. The CDR3 has 13 amino acids. The germline gives CDR1 SGHNT, CDR2 YYREEE (reference sequence). Full variable domain (rest looked up from reference TRBV5-4 and TRBJ2-1): ETGVTQSPTHLIKTRGQQVTLRCSSQSGHNTVSWYQQALGQGPQFIFQYYREEENGRGNFPPRFSGLQFPNYSSELNVNALELDDSALYLCASGLGIYNEQFFGPGTRLTVL.

In this sample, this clonotype turned up a few times. The CDR3, as DNA: TGTGCCAGTACGGGCTACTATCAGCCCCAGCATTTT. Amino acids: CASTGYYQPQHF. This rearrangement joins TRBV19 to TRBJ1-5; D not certain. The V end was cut by 7 bases, the J end by 5 bases, with 9 bases between. Germline loops: CDR1 LNHDA, CDR2 SQIVND (reference sequence). This CDR3 is built from 12 residues. Complete variable domain (other parts from reference TRBV19 and TRBJ1-5): DGGITQSPKYLFRKEGQNVTLSCEQNLNHDAMYWYRQDPGQGLRLIYYSQIVNDFQKGDIAEGYSVSREKKESFPLTVTSAQKNPTAFYLCASTGYYQPQHFGDGTRLSIL.

Points on this clonotype: At one of its ends the junction is not consistent with the germline gene, which may arise from a read error. J is TRBJ2-1 and V is TRBV3-1, with D tentatively TRBD1 or TRBD2 (5 bases each). In germline, CDR1 is LGHDT, CDR2 YNNKEL (reference sequence). The CDR3 spans 11 residues. The CDR3 DNA reads as TGTGCCAGCAGCCAAGGCCGGGACGTTTCTTTT. As protein: CASSQGRDVSF.

This chain uses TRBV18 with TRBJ2-3, with 9 nucleotides matching TRBD2. CDR1 and CDR2 from the germline V gene are KGHSH and LQKENI. The junction had 3 bases not matched to a gene; V was cut back by 2 bases and J by 3 bases. The CDR3 runs 15 residues. In DNA, the CDR3 is TGTGCCAGCTCACCAGACGGACTAGCGACAGATACGCAGTATTTT. Its protein is CASSPDGLATDTQYF.

CDR3 nucleotides: TGTGCCAGCAGATATAATCAGCCCCAGCATTTT. It specifies CASRYNQPQHF. The chain has TRBV2 and TRBJ1-5; no definite D call. This CDR3 has 11 residues. Trimming took off 6 bases at V and 4 bases at J, with 4 bases between the two ends. The V gene's germline CDR1 is SNHLY and CDR2 FYNNEI.